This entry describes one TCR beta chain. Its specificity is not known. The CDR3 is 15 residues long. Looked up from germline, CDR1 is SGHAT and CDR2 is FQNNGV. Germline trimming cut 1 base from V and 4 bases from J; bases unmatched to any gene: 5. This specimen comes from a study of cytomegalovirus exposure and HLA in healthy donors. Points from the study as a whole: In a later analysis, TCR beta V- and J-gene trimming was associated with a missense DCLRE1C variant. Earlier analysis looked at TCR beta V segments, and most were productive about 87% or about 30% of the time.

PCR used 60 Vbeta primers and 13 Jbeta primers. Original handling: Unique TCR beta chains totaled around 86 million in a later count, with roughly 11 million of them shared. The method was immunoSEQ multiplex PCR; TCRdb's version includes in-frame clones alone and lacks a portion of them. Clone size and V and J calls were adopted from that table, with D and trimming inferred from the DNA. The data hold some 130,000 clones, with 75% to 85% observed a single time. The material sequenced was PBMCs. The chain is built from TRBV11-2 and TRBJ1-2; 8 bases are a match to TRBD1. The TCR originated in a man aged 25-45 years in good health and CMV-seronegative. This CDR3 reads CASSLGTGMSYGYTF. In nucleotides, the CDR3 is TGTGCCAGCAGCTTAGGGACAGGGATGTCCTATGGCTACACCTTC.